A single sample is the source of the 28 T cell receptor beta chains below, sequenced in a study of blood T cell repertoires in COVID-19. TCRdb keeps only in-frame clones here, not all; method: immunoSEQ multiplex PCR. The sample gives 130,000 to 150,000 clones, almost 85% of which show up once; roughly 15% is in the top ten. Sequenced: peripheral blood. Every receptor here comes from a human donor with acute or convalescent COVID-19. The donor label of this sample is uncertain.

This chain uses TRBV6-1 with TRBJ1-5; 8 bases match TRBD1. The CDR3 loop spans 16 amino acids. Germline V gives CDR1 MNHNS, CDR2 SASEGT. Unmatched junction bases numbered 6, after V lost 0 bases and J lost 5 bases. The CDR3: CASSEAFGQGYQPQHF. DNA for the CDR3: TGTGCCAGCAGTGAAGCTTTCGGACAGGGTTATCAGCCCCAGCATTTT.

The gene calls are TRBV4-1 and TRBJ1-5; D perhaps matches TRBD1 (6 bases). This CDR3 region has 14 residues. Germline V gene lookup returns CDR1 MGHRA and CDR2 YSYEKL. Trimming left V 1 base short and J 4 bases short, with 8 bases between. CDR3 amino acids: CASSQGTANQPQHF. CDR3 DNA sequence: TGCGCCAGCAGCCAAGGGACAGCTAATCAGCCCCAGCATTTT.

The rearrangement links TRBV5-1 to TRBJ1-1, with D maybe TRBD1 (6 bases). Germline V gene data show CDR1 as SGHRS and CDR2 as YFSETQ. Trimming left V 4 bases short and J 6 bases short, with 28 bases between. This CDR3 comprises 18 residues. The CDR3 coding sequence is TGCGCCAGCAGCCCCGCCCCGGGAGGGCCAGGGGTACTTCCTGAAGCTTTCTTT. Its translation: CASSPAPGGPGVLPEAFF.

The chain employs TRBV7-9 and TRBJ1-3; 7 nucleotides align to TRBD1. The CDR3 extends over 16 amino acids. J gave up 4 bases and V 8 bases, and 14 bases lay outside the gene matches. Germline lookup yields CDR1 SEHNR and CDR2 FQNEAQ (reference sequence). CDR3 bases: TGTGCCAGCGCTCGCCTTAACAGGGGAGCCGGAAACACCATATATTTT. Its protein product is CASARLNRGAGNTIYF.

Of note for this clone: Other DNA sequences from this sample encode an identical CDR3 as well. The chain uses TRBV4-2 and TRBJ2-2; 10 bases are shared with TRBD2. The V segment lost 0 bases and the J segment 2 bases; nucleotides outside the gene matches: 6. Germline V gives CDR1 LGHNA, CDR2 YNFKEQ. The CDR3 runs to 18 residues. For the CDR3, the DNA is TGTGCCAGCAGCCAAGATCCTAGCGGGGGCTTCAACACCGGGGAGCTGTTTTTT. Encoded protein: CASSQDPSGGFNTGELFF.

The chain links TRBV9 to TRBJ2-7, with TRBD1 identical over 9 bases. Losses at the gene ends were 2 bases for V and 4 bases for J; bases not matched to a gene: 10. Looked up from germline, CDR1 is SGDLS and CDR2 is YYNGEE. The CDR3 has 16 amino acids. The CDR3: CASSVRGYRGRYEQYF. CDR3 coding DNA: TGTGCCAGCAGCGTCCGTGGCTACAGGGGGCGATACGAGCAGTACTTC.

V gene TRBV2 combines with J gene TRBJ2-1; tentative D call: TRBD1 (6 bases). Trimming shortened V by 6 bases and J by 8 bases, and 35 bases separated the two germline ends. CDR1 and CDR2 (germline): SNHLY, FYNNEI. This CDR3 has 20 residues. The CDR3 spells CASRGTTGQGGPAKSDEQFF. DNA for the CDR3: TGTGCCAGCAGAGGCACCACAGGGCAAGGTGGCCCCGCCAAGTCCGATGAGCAGTTCTTC.

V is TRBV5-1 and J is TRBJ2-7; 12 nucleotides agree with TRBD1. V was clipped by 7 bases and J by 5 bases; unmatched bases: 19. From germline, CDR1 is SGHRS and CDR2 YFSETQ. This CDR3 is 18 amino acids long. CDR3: CASRFGPGGQGASNEQYF. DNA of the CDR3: TGCGCCAGCCGATTTGGCCCAGGGGGACAGGGGGCGAGCAACGAGCAGTACTTC.

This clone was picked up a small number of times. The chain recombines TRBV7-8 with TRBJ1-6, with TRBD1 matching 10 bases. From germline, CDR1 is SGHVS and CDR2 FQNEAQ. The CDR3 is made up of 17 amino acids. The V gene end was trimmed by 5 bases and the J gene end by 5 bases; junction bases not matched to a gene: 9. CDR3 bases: TGTGCCAGCAGCCTGCAGAGGACAGGGGGGCATAATTCACCCCTCCACTTT. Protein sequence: CASSLQRTGGHNSPLHF.

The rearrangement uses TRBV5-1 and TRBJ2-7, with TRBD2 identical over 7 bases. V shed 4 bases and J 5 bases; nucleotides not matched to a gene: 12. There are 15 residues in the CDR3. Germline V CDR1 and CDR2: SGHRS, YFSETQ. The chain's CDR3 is CASSSEGREWDEQYF. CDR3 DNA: TGCGCCAGCAGCAGTGAGGGGAGGGAGTGGGACGAGCAGTACTTC.

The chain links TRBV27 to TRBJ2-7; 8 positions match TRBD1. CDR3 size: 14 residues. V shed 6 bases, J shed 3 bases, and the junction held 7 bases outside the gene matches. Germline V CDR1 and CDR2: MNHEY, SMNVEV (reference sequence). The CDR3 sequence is CASSLAGGGYEQYF. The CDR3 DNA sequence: TGTGCCAGCAGCCTAGCAGGGGGCGGCTACGAGCAGTACTTC.

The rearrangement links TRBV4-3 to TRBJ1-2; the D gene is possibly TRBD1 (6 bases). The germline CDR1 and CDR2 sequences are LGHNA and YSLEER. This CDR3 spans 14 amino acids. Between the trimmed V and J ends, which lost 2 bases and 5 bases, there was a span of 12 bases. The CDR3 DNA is TGCGCCAGCAGCCAAACGGACAGTTCTTATGGCTACACCTTC. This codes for CASSQTDSSYGYTF.

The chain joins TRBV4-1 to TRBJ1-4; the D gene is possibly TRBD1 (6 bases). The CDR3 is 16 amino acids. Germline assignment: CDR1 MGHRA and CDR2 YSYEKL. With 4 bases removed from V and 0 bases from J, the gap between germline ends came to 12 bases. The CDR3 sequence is CASSLREGATNEKLFF. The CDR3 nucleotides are TGCGCCAGCAGCCTCAGGGAGGGGGCAACTAATGAAAAACTGTTTTTT.

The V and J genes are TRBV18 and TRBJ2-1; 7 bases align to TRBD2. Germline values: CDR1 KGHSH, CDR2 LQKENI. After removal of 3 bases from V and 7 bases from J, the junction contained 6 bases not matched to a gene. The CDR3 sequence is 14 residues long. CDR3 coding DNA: TGTGCCAGCTCACCCAGCGGGGCTGGGAATGAGCAGTTCTTC. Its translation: CASSPSGAGNEQFF.

The CDR3 nucleotides are TGTGCCAGCAGCTTAGTTCTAGCGGGGTCCGGGGCCCAGTACTTC. Translated, it gives CASSLVLAGSGAQYF. The chain couples TRBV7-2 to TRBJ2-5; 9 bases are a match to TRBD2. With V trimmed by 1 base and J by 9 bases, 9 bases remained unmatched. From germline, CDR1 is SGHTA and CDR2 FQGNSA. This CDR3 is built from 15 residues.

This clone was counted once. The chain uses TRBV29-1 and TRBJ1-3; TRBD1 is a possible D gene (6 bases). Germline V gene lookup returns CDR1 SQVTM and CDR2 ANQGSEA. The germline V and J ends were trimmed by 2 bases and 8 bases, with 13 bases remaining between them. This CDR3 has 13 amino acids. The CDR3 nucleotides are TGCAGCGTTGAAAGCAGGGGAAGGGACACCATATATTTT. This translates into CSVESRGRDTIYF.

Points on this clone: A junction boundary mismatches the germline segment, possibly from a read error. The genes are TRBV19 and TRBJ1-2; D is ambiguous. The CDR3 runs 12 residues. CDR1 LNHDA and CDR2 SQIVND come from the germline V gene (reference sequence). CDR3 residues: CACSEVRGGLHF. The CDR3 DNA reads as TGTGCCTGTTCGGAGGTAAGAGGCGGCCTTCACTTC. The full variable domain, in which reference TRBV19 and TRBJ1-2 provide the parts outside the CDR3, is DGGITQSPKYLFRKEGQNVTLSCEQNLNHDAMYWYRQDPGQGLRLIYYSQIVNDFQKGDIAEGYSVSREKKESFPLTVTSAQKNPTAFYLCACSEVRGGLHFGSGTRLTVV.

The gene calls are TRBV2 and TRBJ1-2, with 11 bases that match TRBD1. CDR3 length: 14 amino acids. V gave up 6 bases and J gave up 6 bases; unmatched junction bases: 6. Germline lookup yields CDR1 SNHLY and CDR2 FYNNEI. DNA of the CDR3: TGTGCCAGCAGATTGGGACAGGGGGGTCATGGCTACACCTTC. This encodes CASRLGQGGHGYTF.

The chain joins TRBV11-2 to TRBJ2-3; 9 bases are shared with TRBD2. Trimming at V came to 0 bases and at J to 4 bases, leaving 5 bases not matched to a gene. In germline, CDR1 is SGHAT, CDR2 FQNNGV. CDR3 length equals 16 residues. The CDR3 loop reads CASSLDGGGAADTQYF. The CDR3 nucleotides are TGTGCCAGCAGCTTAGATGGCGGGGGGGCGGCAGATACGCAGTATTTT.

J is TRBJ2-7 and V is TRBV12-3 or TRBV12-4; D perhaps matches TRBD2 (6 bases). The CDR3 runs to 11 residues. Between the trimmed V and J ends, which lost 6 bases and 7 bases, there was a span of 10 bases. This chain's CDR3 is CASSWAGEQYF. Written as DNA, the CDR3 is TGTGCCAGCAGCTGGGCGGGAGAGCAGTACTTC.

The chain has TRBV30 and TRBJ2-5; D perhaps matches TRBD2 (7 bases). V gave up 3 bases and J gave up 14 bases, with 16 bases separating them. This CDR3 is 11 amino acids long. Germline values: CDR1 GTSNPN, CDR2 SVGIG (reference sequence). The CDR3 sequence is CAWSNGGPPYF. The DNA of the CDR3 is TGTGCCTGGAGCAACGGGGGGCCCCCTTACTTC.

Here the CDR3 DNA reads TGCGCCAGCAGCCAAGCTGACAGGGACCTCTATGGCTACACCTTC. Residues: CASSQADRDLYGYTF. The chain carries TRBV4-3 and TRBJ1-2; 7 positions match TRBD1. V shed 1 base, J shed 4 bases, and the junction held 6 bases outside the gene matches. Germline values: CDR1 LGHNA, CDR2 YSLEER. The CDR3 sequence is 15 residues long.

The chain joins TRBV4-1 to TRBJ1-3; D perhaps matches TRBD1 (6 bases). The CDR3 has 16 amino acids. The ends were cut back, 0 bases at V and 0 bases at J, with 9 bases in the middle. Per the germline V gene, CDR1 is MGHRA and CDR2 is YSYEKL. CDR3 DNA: TGCGCCAGCAGCCAAGAACAGGGTGGCTCTGGAAACACCATATATTTT. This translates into CASSQEQGGSGNTIYF.

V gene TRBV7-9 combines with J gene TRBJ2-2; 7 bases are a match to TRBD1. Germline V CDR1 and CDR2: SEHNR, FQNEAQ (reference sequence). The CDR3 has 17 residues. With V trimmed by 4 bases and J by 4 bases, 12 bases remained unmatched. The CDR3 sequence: CASSSSGGGRVTGELFF. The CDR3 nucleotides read TGTGCCAGCAGCTCGTCAGGGGGTGGTAGGGTCACCGGGGAGCTGTTTTTT.

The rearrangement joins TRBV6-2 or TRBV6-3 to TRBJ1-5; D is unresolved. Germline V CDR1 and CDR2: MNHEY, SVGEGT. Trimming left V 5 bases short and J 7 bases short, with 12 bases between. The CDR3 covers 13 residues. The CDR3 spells CASSRGEYQPQHF. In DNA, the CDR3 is TGTGCCAGCAGTCGGGGAGAGTACCAGCCCCAGCATTTT.

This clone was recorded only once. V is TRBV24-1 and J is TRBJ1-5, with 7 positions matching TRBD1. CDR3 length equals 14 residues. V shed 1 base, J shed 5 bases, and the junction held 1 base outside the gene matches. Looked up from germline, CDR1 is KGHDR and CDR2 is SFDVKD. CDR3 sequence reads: CATSDFGTDQPQHF. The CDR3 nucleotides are TGTGCCACCAGTGATTTCGGGACAGATCAGCCCCAGCATTTT.

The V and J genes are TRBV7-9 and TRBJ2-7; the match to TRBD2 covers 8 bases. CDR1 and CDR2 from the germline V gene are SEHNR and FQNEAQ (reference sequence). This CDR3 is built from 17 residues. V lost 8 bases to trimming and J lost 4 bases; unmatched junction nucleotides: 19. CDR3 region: CASYGEGFETSGYEQYF. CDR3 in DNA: TGTGCCAGCTACGGGGAAGGCTTTGAAACTAGCGGATACGAGCAGTACTTC.

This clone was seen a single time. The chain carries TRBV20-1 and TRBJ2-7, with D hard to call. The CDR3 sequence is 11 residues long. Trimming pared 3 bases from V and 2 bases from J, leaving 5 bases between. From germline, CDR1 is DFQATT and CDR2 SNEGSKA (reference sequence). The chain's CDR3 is CSASTAYEQYF. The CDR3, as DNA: TGCAGTGCTAGTACGGCCTACGAGCAGTACTTC.